What follows describes a single T cell receptor beta chain. Other DNA sequences in this sample translate to the same CDR3. The data originate from a study of PD-1 blockade in classical Hodgkin lymphoma. This CDR3 has 15 amino acids. In germline, CDR1 is LNHNV, CDR2 YYDKDF (reference sequence). The V gene lost 0 bases and the J gene lost 2 bases, with 11 bases spanning the gap. Sequencing was performed with immunoSEQ multiplex PCR; in TCRdb, only in-frame clones are kept and a portion is missing. This repertoire shows approximately 80,000 clones, about 89% found once; its top ten account for less than 25%. Brentuximab vedotin exposure varied, and every patient relapsed after autologous stem cell transplantation.

The source of this sequence is a human donor with classical Hodgkin lymphoma. Material: peripheral blood mononuclear cells (PBMCs), obtained at baseline. The genes are TRBV15 and TRBJ2-7; TRBD2 might be the D (6 bases). The CDR3 loop reads CATSREKGLTYEQYF. Written as DNA, the CDR3 is TGTGCCACCAGCAGAGAGAAGGGACTCACCTACGAGCAGTACTTC.